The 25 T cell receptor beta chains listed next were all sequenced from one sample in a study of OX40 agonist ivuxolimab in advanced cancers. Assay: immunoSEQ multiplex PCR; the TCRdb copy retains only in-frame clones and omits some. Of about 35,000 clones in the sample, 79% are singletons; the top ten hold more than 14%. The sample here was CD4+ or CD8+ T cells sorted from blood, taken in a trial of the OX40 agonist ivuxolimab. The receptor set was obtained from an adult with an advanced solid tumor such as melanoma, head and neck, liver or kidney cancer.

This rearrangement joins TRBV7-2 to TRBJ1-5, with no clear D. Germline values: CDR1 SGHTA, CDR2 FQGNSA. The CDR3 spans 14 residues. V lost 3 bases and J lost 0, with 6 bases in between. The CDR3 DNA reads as TGTGCCAGCAGCTTCCGTGGTAGCAATCAGCCCCAGCATTTT. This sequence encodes CASSFRGSNQPQHF.

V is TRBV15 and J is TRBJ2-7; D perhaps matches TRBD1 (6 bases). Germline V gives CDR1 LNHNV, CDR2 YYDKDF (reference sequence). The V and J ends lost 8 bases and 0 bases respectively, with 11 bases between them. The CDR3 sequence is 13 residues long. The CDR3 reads CATRGGYSYEQYF. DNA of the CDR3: TGTGCCACCCGAGGGGGTTACTCCTACGAGCAGTACTTC.

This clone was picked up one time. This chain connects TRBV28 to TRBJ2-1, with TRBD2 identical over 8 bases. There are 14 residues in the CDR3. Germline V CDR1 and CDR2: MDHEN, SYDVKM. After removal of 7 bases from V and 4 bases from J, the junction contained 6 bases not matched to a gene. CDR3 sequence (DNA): TGTGCCAGCATTACAGCGGGGGTATACAATGAGCAGTTCTTC. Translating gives CASITAGVYNEQFF. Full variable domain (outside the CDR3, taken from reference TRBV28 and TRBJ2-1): DVKVTQSSRYLVKRTGEKVFLECVQDMDHENMFWYRQDPGLGLRLIYFSYDVKMKEKGDIPEGYSVSREKKERFSLILESASTNQTSMYLCASITAGVYNEQFFGPGTRLTVL.

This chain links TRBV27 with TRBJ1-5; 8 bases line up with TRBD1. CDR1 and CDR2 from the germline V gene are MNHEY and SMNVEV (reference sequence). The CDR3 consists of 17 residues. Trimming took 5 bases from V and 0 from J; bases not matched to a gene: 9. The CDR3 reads CASSRTGGGNSNQPQHF. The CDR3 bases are TGTGCCAGCAGTCGAACAGGGGGAGGAAATAGCAATCAGCCCCAGCATTTT.

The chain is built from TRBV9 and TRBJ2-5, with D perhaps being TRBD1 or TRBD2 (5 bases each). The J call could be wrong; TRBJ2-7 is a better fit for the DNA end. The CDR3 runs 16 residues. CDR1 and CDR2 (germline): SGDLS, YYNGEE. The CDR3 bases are TGTGCCAGCAGCGTAAATCCTTCCCTGGCTGGGGGCGAGCAGTACTTC. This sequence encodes CASSVNPSLAGGEQYF.

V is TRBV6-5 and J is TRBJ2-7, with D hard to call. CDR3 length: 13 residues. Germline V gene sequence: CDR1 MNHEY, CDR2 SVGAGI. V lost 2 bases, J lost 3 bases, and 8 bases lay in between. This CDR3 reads CASSYGRNYEQYF. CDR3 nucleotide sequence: TGTGCCAGCAGTTACGGCAGAAACTACGAGCAGTACTTC.

DNA of the CDR3: TGTGCCAGCAGTTTCCAGTCTGGTGAGCAGTTCTTC. Translated, it gives CASSFQSGEQFF. The gene calls are TRBV28 and TRBJ2-1; no clear D. The CDR3 contains 12 residues. Trimming shortened V by 3 bases and J by 9 bases, and 9 bases separated the two germline ends. Germline CDR1 and CDR2: MDHEN and SYDVKM.

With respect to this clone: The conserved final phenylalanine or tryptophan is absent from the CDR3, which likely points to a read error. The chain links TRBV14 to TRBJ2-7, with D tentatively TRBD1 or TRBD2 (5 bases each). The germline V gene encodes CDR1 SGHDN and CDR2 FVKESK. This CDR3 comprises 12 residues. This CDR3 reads CASSQGGYEQYL. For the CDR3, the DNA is TGTGCCAGTAGCCAGGGCGGGTACGAGCAGTACCTC.

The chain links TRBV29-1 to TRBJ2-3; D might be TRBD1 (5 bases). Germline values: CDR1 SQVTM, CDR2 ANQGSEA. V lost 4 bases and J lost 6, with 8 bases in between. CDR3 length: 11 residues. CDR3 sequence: CSVAGRDTQYF. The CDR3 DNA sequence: TGCAGCGTTGCAGGGCGGGATACGCAGTATTTT.

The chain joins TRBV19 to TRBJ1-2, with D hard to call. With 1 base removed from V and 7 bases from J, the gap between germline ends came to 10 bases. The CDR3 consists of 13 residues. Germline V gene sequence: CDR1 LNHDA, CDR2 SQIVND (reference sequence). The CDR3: CASSIVEGGGYTF. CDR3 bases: TGTGCCAGTAGTATAGTGGAGGGAGGTGGCTACACCTTC.

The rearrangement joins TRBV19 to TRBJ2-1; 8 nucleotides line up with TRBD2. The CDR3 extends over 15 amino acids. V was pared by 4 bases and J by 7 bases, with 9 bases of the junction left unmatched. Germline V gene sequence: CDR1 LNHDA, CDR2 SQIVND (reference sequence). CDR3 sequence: CASSTQAGAGNEQFF. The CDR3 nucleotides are TGTGCCAGTAGTACCCAAGCGGGAGCCGGAAATGAGCAGTTCTTC. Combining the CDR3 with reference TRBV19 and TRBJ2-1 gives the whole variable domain DGGITQSPKYLFRKEGQNVTLSCEQNLNHDAMYWYRQDPGQGLRLIYYSQIVNDFQKGDIAEGYSVSREKKESFPLTVTSAQKNPTAFYLCASSTQAGAGNEQFFGPGTRLTVL.

Here the CDR3 reads CASSWGEQGRLSGGYTF. The CDR3 bases are TGCGCCAGCAGCTGGGGGGAACAGGGAAGATTATCAGGAGGCTACACCTTC. The chain is built from TRBV5-1 and TRBJ1-2; possibly TRBD1 for D (6 bases). Germline V gene sequence: CDR1 SGHRS, CDR2 YFSETQ. V was cut by 3 bases and J by 8 bases, with 26 bases left in between. The CDR3 spans 17 residues. Supplemented by reference TRBV5-1 and TRBJ1-2, the full variable domain reads KAGVTQTPRYLIKTRGQQVTLSCSPISGHRSVSWYQQTPGQGLQFLFEYFSETQRNKGNFPGRFSGRQFSNSRSEMNVSTLELGDSALYLCASSWGEQGRLSGGYTFGSGTRLTVV.

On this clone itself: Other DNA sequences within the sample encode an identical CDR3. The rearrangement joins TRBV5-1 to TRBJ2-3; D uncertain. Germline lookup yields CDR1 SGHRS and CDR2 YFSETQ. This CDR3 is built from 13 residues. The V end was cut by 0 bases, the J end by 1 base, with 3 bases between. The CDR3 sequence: CASSLGGTDTQYF. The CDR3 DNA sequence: TGCGCCAGCAGCTTGGGGGGCACAGATACGCAGTATTTT.

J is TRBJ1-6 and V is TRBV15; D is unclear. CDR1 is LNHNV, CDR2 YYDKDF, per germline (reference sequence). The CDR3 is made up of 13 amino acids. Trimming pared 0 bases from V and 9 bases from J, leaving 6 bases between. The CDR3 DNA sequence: TGTGCCACCAGCAGAGATGAGGGTTCACCCCTCCACTTT. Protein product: CATSRDEGSPLHF.

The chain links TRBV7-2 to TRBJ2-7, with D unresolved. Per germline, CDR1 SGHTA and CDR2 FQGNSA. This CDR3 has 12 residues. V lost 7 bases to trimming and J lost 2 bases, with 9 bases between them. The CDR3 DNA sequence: TGTGCCAGCACCACGGAGCCCTACGAGCAGTACTTC. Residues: CASTTEPYEQYF.

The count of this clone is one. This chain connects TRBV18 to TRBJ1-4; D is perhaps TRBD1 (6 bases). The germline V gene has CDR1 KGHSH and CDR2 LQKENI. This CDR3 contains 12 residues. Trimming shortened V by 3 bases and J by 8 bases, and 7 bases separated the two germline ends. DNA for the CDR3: TGTGCCAGCTCACCGGACAGAGAAAAACTGTTTTTT. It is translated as CASSPDREKLFF.

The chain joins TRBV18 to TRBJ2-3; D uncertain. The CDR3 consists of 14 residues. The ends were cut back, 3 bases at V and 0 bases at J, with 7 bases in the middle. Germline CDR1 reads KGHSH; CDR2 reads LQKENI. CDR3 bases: TGTGCCAGCTCACCTGGCAGGAGCACAGATACGCAGTATTTT. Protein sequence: CASSPGRSTDTQYF. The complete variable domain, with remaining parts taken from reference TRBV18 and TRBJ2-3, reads NAGVMQNPRHLVRRRGQEARLRCSPMKGHSHVYWYRQLPEEGLKFMVYLQKENIIDESGMPKERFSAEFPKEGPSILRIQQVVRGDSAAYFCASSPGRSTDTQYFGPGTRLTVL.

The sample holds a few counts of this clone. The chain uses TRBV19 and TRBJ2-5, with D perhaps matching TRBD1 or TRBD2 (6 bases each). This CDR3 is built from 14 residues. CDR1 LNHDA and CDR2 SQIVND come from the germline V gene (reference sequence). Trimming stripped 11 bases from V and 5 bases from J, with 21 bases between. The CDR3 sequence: CAAGGAGSMETQYF. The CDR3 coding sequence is TGTGCCGCTGGGGGCGCGGGGTCGATGGAGACCCAGTACTTC.

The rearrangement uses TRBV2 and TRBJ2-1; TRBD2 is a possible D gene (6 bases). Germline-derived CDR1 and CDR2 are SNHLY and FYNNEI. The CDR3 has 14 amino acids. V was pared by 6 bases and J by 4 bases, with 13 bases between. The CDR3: CASRPAGRYNEQFF. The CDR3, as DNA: TGTGCCAGCAGACCGGCGGGAAGGTACAATGAGCAGTTCTTC.

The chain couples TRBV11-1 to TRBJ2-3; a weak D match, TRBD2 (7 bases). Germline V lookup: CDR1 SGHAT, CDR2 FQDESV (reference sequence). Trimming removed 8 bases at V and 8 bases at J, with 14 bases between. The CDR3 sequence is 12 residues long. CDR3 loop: CASGGAVSTQYF. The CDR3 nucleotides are TGTGCCAGCGGGGGGGCCGTCTCTACGCAGTATTTT.

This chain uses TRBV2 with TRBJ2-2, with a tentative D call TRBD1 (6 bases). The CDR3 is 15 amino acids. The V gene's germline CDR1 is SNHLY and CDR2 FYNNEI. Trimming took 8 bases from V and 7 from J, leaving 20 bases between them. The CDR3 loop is CASLKDGGAVGELFF. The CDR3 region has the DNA TGTGCCAGCCTGAAAGATGGGGGCGCGGTCGGGGAGCTGTTTTTT.

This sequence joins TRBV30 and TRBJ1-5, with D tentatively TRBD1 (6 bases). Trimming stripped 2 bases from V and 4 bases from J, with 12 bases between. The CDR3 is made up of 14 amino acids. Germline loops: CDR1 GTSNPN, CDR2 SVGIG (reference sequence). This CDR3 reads CAWSTQQGNQPQHF. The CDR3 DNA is TGTGCCTGGAGTACCCAGCAGGGGAATCAGCCCCAGCATTTT.

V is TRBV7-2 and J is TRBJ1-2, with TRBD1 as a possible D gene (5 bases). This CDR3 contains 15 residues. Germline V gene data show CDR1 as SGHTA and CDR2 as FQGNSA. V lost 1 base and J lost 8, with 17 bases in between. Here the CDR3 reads CASSLGGASQGGYTF. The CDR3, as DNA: TGTGCCAGCAGCTTAGGGGGCGCCAGCCAAGGGGGCTACACCTTC.

The CDR3 loop is CASSLQSSTDTQYF. The CDR3, as DNA: TGTGCCAGCAGCTTACAGTCAAGCACAGATACGCAGTATTTT. This chain connects TRBV7-3 to TRBJ2-3; D is unresolved. Germline-derived CDR1 and CDR2 are SGHTA and FQGTGA. The CDR3 is 14 amino acids. Trimming removed 2 bases from V and 0 bases from J, with 6 bases in between.

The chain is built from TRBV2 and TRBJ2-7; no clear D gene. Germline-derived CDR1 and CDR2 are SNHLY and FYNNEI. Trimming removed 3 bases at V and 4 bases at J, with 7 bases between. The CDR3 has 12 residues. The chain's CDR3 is CASSDPIYEQYF. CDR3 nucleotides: TGTGCCAGCAGTGACCCCATATACGAGCAGTACTTC.